This entry describes one T cell receptor (beta chain). The target of this receptor is not known. Base qualities are not provided; no much larger clone lies one nucleotide away. This record belongs to a study of control samples from healthy donors and cancer patients (dated by TCRdb to 2018 to 2020). CDR1 SGHAT and CDR2 FQNNGV are derived from the germline V gene. V sheds 1 base and J sheds 7 bases, leaving 10 bases between their ends. Counted from cysteine to phenylalanine, this CDR3 has 13 amino acids. Just the 39-base CDR3 DNA is kept, in frame starting at base 1. Libraries were constructed by the immunoSEQ multiplex PCR assay. TCRdb provides this immuneACCESS table in a form limited to in-frame rearrangements. Some clones are lacking; in checked studies, under half of them reflect an unresolved V gene, and why the rest are absent is not known. This sample holds approximately 130,000 clones; approximately 87% were observed only once. Around 10% of the sample is held by the ten biggest clonotypes.

Sequenced input: blood. The rearranged segments are TRBV11-2 and TRBJ1-1, with the D segment identity uncertain. The clonotype originates from a man in his thirties or forties in good health. The CDR3 region: CASSLGVVFEAFF. The nucleotide sequence is TGTGCCAGCAGCTTAGGGGTCGTTTTTGAAGCTTTCTTT.